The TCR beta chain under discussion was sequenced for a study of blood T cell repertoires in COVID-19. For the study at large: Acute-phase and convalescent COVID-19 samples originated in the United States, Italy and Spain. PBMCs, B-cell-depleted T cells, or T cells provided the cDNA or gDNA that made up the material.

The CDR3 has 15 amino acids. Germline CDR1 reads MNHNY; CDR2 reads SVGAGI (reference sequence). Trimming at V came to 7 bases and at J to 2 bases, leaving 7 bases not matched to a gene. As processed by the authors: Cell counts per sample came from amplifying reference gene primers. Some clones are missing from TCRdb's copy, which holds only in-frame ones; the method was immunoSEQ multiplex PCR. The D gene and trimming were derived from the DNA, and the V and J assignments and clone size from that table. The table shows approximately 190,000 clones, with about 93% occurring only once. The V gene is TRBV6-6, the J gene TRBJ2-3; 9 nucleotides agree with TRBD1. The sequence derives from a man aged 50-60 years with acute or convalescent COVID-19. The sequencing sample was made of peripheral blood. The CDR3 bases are TGTGCCAGCACTTGGACAGGGGACTTCACAGATACGCAGTATTTT. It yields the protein CASTWTGDFTDTQYF.